This TCR beta chain comes out of a study of T cell responses to AZD1222 COVID-19 vaccine. The repertoire was sequenced with immunoSEQ multiplex PCR; TCRdb's copy has only in-frame clones and lacks some. The profile shows fewer than 150,000 clones, 80% to 95% of them singletons. This clone is a singleton in its sample. The antigen is unknown. The V gene's germline CDR1 is ENHRY and CDR2 SYGVKD. V gave up 2 bases and J gave up 3 bases, with 2 bases separating them. This CDR3 region has 11 residues. Study-wide points: In the spike-specific TCR repertoire, nearly half reportedly target unmutated variant regions. The sample set comprised mostly white British donors with more females, and clonal diversity was possibly underestimated. Seropositive at baseline were only a handful of AZD1222 recipients.

Pooled in the analysis were second doses at about 4 or about 12 weeks. V gene TRBV10-3 combines with J gene TRBJ2-7; D call uncertain. Sequenced here: peripheral blood, sampled 28 days after the second AZD1222 dose. The receptor was derived from an adult who received the AZD1222 COVID-19 vaccine. CDR3 DNA sequence: TGTGCCATCAGTGAGCTCTACGAGCAGTACTTC. It encodes CAISELYEQYF.